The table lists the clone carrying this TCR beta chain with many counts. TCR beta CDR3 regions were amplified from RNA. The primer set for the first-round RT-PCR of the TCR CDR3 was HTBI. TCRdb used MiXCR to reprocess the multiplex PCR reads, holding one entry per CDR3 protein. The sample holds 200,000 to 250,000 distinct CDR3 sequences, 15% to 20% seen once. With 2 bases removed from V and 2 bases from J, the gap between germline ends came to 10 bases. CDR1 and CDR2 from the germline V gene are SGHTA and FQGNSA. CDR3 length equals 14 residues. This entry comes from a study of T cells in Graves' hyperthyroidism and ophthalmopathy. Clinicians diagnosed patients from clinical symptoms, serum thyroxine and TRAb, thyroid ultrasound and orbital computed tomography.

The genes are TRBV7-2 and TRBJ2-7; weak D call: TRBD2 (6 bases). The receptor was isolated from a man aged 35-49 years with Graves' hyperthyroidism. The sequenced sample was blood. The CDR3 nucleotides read TGTGCCAGCAGCTTATGGGCGGGGACCTACGAGCAGTACTTC. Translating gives CASSLWAGTYEQYF.